This is a list of T cell receptor beta chains from one sample in a study of cytomegalovirus exposure and HLA in healthy donors. Sequencing used immunoSEQ multiplex PCR; TCRdb keeps in-frame clones, though not all of them. The table has tens of thousands of clones, roughly 79% seen once; the top ten hold about 6%. What was sequenced was PBMCs. These receptors were collected from a man in his forties or fifties in good health and CMV-seronegative. CDR3s leave out the opening cysteine and the closing phenylalanine or tryptophan.

V gene,CDR3 protein
TRBV5-6,ASRPTGTRADTQY
TRBV28,ASSLLSHFGGDGYT
TRBV7-8,ASSLVGTENQPQH
TRBV7-6,ASSRTILNEKLF
TRBV19,ASSQLVLETQY
TRBV5-4,ASSKGTSGTYEQY
TRBV11-2,ASSLDLRDQPQH
TRBV5-6,ASSPGHDTEAF
TRBV4-1,ASSQTSGTHRLGTDTQY
TRBV7-8,ASSLGQHNSPLH
TRBV6-4,ASSPGYQPQH
TRBV11-2,ASRPWTRGETQY
TRBV19,ASSIQRAAANTIY
TRBV30,AWSAYKGVGRGRVNYGYT
TRBV4-3,ASSLGGYNTEAF
TRBV2,ASGGNRNTIY
TRBV27,ASGRRKKDKVGDNEQF
TRBV11-2,ASSEQDTQY
TRBV30,AWSIGRVDNEQF
TRBV20-1,SAPTAYEQY
TRBV10-3,AISDYLQRIEAF
TRBV4-1,ASSQEPMGGTEAF
TRBV11-2,ASSLGDREFQQPQH
TRBV4-1,ASSQGTGPTYNEQF
TRBV5-6,ASSLEKTGRTEAF
TRBV30,AWSVRLSGDGYT
TRBV7-9,ASSLGDRVREKLF
TRBV15,ATSRTSGSGNTIY
TRBV6-1,ASSEGAGFQPQH
TRBV5-1,ASSLGPGQGFYEQY
TRBV6-5,ASSYLGQAYEQY
TRBV28,ASSLGGASNQPQH
TRBV19,ASSMWSSYGYT
TRBV10-3,AISENLYRGDGYT
TRBV30,AWSVPRPIYGYT
TRBV4-2,ASSLRLAGGSSTDTQY
TRBV29-1,SVVHELWGYT